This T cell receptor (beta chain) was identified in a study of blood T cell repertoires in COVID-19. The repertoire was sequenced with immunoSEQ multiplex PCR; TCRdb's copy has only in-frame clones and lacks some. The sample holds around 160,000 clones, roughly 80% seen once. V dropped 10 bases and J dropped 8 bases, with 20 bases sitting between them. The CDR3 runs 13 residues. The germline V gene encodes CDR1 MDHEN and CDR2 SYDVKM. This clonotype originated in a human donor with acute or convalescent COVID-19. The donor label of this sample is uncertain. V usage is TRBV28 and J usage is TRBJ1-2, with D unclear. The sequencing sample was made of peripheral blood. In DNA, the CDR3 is TGTGCCACCACTTGGACGGACTTTGAGGGCTACACCTTC. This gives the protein CATTWTDFEGYTF.